A single sample gave rise to the 21 T cell receptor beta chains below, sequenced in a study of T-cell reconstitution after alpha-beta-depleted transplantation in children. Unique molecular identifiers were incorporated during preparation of the TCRbeta library. TCRdb passed the PCR reads through MiXCR, listing each CDR3 protein once. The table records 180,000 or so distinct CDR3 sequences, roughly 6% of them present only once. Sequencing used PBMCs, obtained before TCRalphabeta/CD19-depleted stem cell transplant. Receptors originate from a girl under three years old with combined immunodeficiency, due to receive a stem cell transplant.

This clonotype showed up many times. The J gene is TRBJ2-2, the V gene TRBV12-3 or TRBV12-4, with 9 bases fitting TRBD2. The ends lost 5 bases at V and 6 bases at J; junction bases unmatched: 4. This CDR3 is built from 14 residues. CDR3 amino acids: CASSQGLASGELFF. In DNA form, the CDR3 reads TGTGCCAGCAGTCAAGGACTAGCGTCCGGGGAGCTGTTTTTT.

A note on this clonotype: A much larger clone lies a single base off, so this may be a read error. The chain joins TRBV6-4 to TRBJ2-1; TRBD2 agrees at 12 bases. Trimming took 4 bases from V and 4 from J; bases not matched to a gene: 5. Germline V gives CDR1 MRHNA, CDR2 SNTAGT. The CDR3 sequence is 16 residues long. CDR3 sequence (DNA): TGTGCCAGCAGTGCTAGCGGGGGGGCAATATACAATGAGCAGTTCTTC. This encodes CASSASGGAIYNEQFF.

In this sample, this clonotype turned up many times. The CDR3 protein is CSVAGGFEGLEQYF. The CDR3 DNA reads TGCAGCGTTGCGGGGGGATTCGAGGGCCTCGAGCAGTACTTC. This rearrangement joins TRBV29-1 to TRBJ2-7, with 7 bases lining up with TRBD2. With V trimmed by 4 bases and J by 6 bases, 12 bases remained unmatched. This CDR3 contains 14 residues. CDR1 and CDR2 from the germline V gene are SQVTM and ANQGSEA.

In this sample, this clonotype turned up many times. DNA of the CDR3: TGTGCCAGCAGCTTGGCGCGGGGAGCCCCCTACAATGAGCAGTTCTTC. Translating it yields CASSLARGAPYNEQFF. The V call is TRBV5-4, the J call TRBJ2-1; tentatively, D is TRBD2 (6 bases). V lost 0 bases, J lost 2 bases, and 12 bases lay in between. This CDR3 has 16 amino acids. Germline CDR1 reads SGHNT; CDR2 reads YYREEE (reference sequence).

This clonotype was observed at least ten times. The gene calls are TRBV14 and TRBJ2-1, with D unclear. This CDR3 is 16 amino acids long. The V end was cut by 1 base, the J end by 6 bases, with 16 bases between. The germline CDR1 and CDR2 sequences are SGHDN and FVKESK. The CDR3 DNA reads as TGTGCCAGCAGCCAAGTTCTCTCCGGATCAGTCAATGAGCAGTTCTTC. This sequence encodes CASSQVLSGSVNEQFF.

This clonotype was detected many times. The CDR3 sequence: CASSQNWGLAEIYEQYF. CDR3 DNA sequence: TGTGCCAGCAGCCAAAACTGGGGACTAGCGGAAATCTACGAGCAGTACTTC. The chain has TRBV6-2 or TRBV6-3 and TRBJ2-7; 11 positions agree with TRBD2. The CDR3 length is 17 residues. With 6 bases clipped from V and 3 bases from J, the junction kept 13 bases outside the gene matches. From germline, CDR1 is MNHEY and CDR2 SVGEGT.

There are many counts of this clonotype. The rearrangement links TRBV7-9 to TRBJ2-3, with D tentatively TRBD2 (6 bases). From germline, CDR1 is SEHNR and CDR2 FQNEAQ (reference sequence). The CDR3 is 15 amino acids. Trimming left V 6 bases short and J 6 bases short, with 19 bases between. CDR3 bases: TGTGCCAGCAGGCTCGGGCCGGGAGTGGCGGATACGCAGTATTTT. As protein: CASRLGPGVADTQYF.

This clonotype was seen many times. The V gene is TRBV9, the J gene TRBJ1-1, with D maybe TRBD1 (5 bases). Per germline, CDR1 SGDLS and CDR2 YYNGEE. Trimming removed 3 bases at V and 1 base at J, with 13 bases between. There are 15 residues in the CDR3. Here the CDR3 DNA reads TGTGCCAGCAGCGCCTCCGGGGCTCCGAACACTGAAGCTTTCTTT. Its protein is CASSASGAPNTEAFF.

The sample holds many counts of this clonotype. The CDR3 loop is CARLAGEDTQYF. CDR3 coding DNA: TGTGCCAGACTAGCGGGAGAAGATACGCAGTATTTT. The chain employs TRBV21-1 and TRBJ2-3; the D segment call TRBD2 is taken from the table without a DNA check. TRBV21-1 is a known pseudogene. The CDR3 extends over 12 amino acids.

This clonotype was seen at least ten times. The chain recombines TRBV3-1 with TRBJ2-1; TRBD2 aligns across 8 bases. The CDR3 spans 17 residues. The V gene end was trimmed by 4 bases and the J gene end by 4 bases; junction bases not matched to a gene: 12. Germline assignment: CDR1 LGHDT and CDR2 YNNKEL (reference sequence). In DNA, the CDR3 is TGTGCCAGCAGCCTGCGGTTGACTAGCGCGACTTACAATGAGCAGTTCTTC. Its protein is CASSLRLTSATYNEQFF.

This clonotype was observed at least ten times. This sequence joins TRBV12-3 or TRBV12-4 and TRBJ1-1; TRBD1 agrees at 9 bases. This CDR3 is built from 15 residues. V lost 6 bases to trimming and J lost 1 base; unmatched junction nucleotides: 6. CDR3 protein: CASSPTGGPNTEAFF. The CDR3, as DNA: TGTGCCAGCAGCCCAACAGGGGGCCCGAACACTGAAGCTTTCTTT.

This clonotype showed up many times. The CDR3 here is CASSQGAGGFLGSYNEQFF. The CDR3 DNA follows: TGCGCCAGCAGCCAAGGGGCGGGAGGGTTCCTTGGATCCTACAATGAGCAGTTCTTC. V usage is TRBV4-1 and J usage is TRBJ2-1, with 9 positions matching TRBD2. CDR1 is MGHRA and CDR2 is YSYEKL in the germline V gene. This CDR3 contains 19 residues. The junction had 11 bases not matched to a gene; V was cut back by 1 base and J by 1 base.

This clonotype showed up many times. V gene TRBV12-3 or TRBV12-4 combines with J gene TRBJ2-1; D gene uncertain. V lost 5 bases, J lost 0 bases, and 2 bases lay in between. The CDR3 extends over 12 amino acids. In DNA form, the CDR3 reads TGTGCCAGCAGTCGCTCCTACAATGAGCAGTTCTTC. Its translation is CASSRSYNEQFF.

This clonotype was detected ten times or more. This chain uses TRBV29-1 with TRBJ2-5; D is unclear. V was clipped by 5 bases and J by 2 bases, with 9 bases between them. Germline CDR1 reads SQVTM; CDR2 reads ANQGSEA. There are 12 residues in the CDR3. CDR3 in DNA: TGCAGCGTTAGGAGTGTTCAAGAGACCCAGTACTTC. Protein sequence: CSVRSVQETQYF.

Many counts were recorded for this clonotype. V usage is TRBV13 and J usage is TRBJ1-1; the D is unclear. Trimming cost V 5 bases and J 3 bases, with 10 bases left between them. Germline V lookup: CDR1 PRHDT, CDR2 FYEKMQ (reference sequence). The CDR3 spans 13 residues. The CDR3 DNA sequence: TGTGCCAGCAGCCAAGGGCCCTACACTGAAGCTTTCTTT. Translated: CASSQGPYTEAFF.

This clonotype showed up many times. The chain couples TRBV4-1 to TRBJ2-3; D uncertain. V was trimmed by 0 bases and J by 2 bases, leaving 15 bases between them. From germline, CDR1 is MGHRA and CDR2 YSYEKL. The CDR3 sequence is 17 residues long. Here the CDR3 reads CASSQEGERTLTDTQYF. CDR3 DNA: TGCGCCAGCAGCCAAGAGGGCGAGAGGACCCTCACAGATACGCAGTATTTT.

This clonotype was counted ten times or more. V gene TRBV5-1 combines with J gene TRBJ2-1; D possibly corresponds to TRBD2 (6 bases). This CDR3 contains 14 residues. The V and J ends lost 0 bases and 9 bases respectively, with 13 bases between them. CDR1 and CDR2 (germline): SGHRS, YFSETQ. Written as DNA, the CDR3 is TGCGCCAGCAGCTTGGCTCGTTTGGGGGGTGAGCAGTTCTTC. Its protein product is CASSLARLGGEQFF.

The gene calls are TRBV4-3 and TRBJ2-7; no reliable D call. The CDR3 runs 16 residues. Germline V gives CDR1 LGHNA, CDR2 YSLEER. V lost 0 bases to trimming and J lost 1 base, with 13 bases between them. CDR3: CASSQDSGSKSYEQYF. CDR3 nucleotide sequence: TGCGCCAGCAGCCAAGATAGTGGAAGTAAATCCTACGAGCAGTACTTC.

The sample holds a few counts of this clonotype. The chain links TRBV29-1 to TRBJ2-1; no definite D call. This CDR3 is 11 amino acids long. Trimming stripped 3 bases from V and 6 bases from J, with 6 bases between. Germline V gives CDR1 SQVTM, CDR2 ANQGSEA. The CDR3 sequence is CSVEAGNEQFF. For the CDR3, the DNA is TGCAGCGTTGAGGCAGGCAATGAGCAGTTCTTC.

This sequence joins TRBV7-2 and TRBJ2-7; D is perhaps TRBD1 (7 bases). The CDR3 contains 17 residues. Germline V gene sequence: CDR1 SGHTA, CDR2 FQGNSA. Trimming cost V 3 bases and J 2 bases, with 20 bases left between them. The CDR3 region has the DNA TGTGCCAGCAGCTTTGGCAGGGGGACTCTAGGCCCCTACGAGCAGTACTTC. It codes for CASSFGRGTLGPYEQYF.

This clonotype has at least ten counts. The chain joins TRBV21-1 to TRBJ1-5. TRBV21-1 is shown as a pseudogene. This CDR3 is built from 17 residues. The CDR3 spells CASSNNYSKVGNQPQHF. The CDR3 region has the DNA TGTGCCAGCAGCAATAATTATAGCAAGGTGGGCAATCAGCCCCAGCATTTT.